This TCR beta chain was identified in a study of T-cell reconstitution after alpha-beta-depleted transplantation in children. Unique molecular identifiers were incorporated when the TCRbeta library was constructed. A single record per CDR3 protein comes from TCRdb applying MiXCR to the PCR reads. Of about 460,000 distinct CDR3 sequences listed, about 12% are singletons. The CDR3 has 16 residues. The V end was cut by 2 bases, the J end by 0 bases, with 14 bases between. CDR1 and CDR2 (germline): SQVTM, ANQGSEA. This clonotype was seen many times. The chain is built from TRBV29-1 and TRBJ2-1; D may be TRBD1 (6 bases). The sequencing here drew on PBMCs from the stem cell graft donor, taken from the stem cell graft. This TCR was sampled from a human donor who donated a stem cell graft to a child with combined immunodeficiency. CDR3: CSVETRGTYSYNEQFF. CDR3 nucleotides: TGCAGCGTTGAAACTAGGGGGACCTACTCCTACAATGAGCAGTTCTTC.